A single sample is the source of the 25 T cell receptor beta chains below, sequenced in a study of blood T cells in healthy people across ages. A sample-barcoded 5' primer and a J-beta primer mix were used in a second PCR of roughly 6 to 11 cycles. TCRdb re-derived calls from the 5' RACE reads in MiXCR, one entry per CDR3 protein. This table has more than 1,000,000 distinct CDR3 sequences, approximately 25% appearing once. These data also formed part of another study, on T cells of mothers and their children.

Input material: blood. The source of these receptors is a girl between 2 and 10 years old in good health.

The genes are TRBV5-6 and TRBJ2-3; 7 bases match TRBD1. In germline, CDR1 is SGHDT, CDR2 YYEEEE. V was pared by 4 bases and J by 7 bases, with 6 bases of the junction left unmatched. The CDR3 extends over 13 amino acids. The DNA for the CDR3 is TGTGCCAGCAGCACAAACAGGGGAAATACGCAGTATTTT. Amino acids: CASSTNRGNTQYF.

V gene TRBV5-6 combines with J gene TRBJ1-6, with a tentative D call TRBD1 (6 bases). Trimming stripped 3 bases from V and 0 bases from J, with 10 bases between. Germline values: CDR1 SGHDT, CDR2 YYEEEE. This CDR3 region has 16 residues. The CDR3 loop is CASSYRTVSYNSPLHF. The CDR3 nucleotides are TGTGCCAGCAGCTATCGGACAGTCTCCTATAATTCACCCCTCCACTTT.

The chain carries TRBV7-9 and TRBJ2-5, with a weak D call TRBD1 (5 bases). Germline V gene lookup returns CDR1 SEHNR and CDR2 FQNEAQ (reference sequence). The CDR3 runs 19 residues. Between the trimmed V and J ends, which lost 1 base and 0 bases, there was a span of 21 bases. The CDR3 protein is CASSLGAHYRQGNQETQYF. DNA for the CDR3: TGTGCCAGCAGCTTAGGGGCCCATTACCGGCAGGGTAACCAAGAGACCCAGTACTTC.

The chain has TRBV7-9 and TRBJ2-7; TRBD1 or TRBD2 may be the D gene (6 bases each). The closer fit of TRBJ2-1 to the DNA end suggests the J call may be wrong. CDR3 length: 15 amino acids. The germline V gene encodes CDR1 SEHNR and CDR2 FQNEAQ (reference sequence). CDR3 in amino acids: CASSSPGEATNEQFF. In DNA, the CDR3 is TGTGCCAGCAGCTCGCCAGGGGAGGCAACCAATGAGCAGTTCTTC.

This clonotype has more than one count but fewer than ten. This chain joins TRBV7-9 and TRBJ1-3; tentatively, D is TRBD1 (6 bases). CDR3 size: 14 residues. Germline V gene sequence: CDR1 SEHNR, CDR2 FQNEAQ (reference sequence). V lost 3 bases to trimming and J lost 4 bases, with 10 bases between them. CDR3 DNA: TGTGCCAGCAGCTTCCTGGACAGCGGAAACACCATATATTTT. Translation: CASSFLDSGNTIYF.

This chain connects TRBV7-2 to TRBJ2-5; tentatively, D is TRBD1 or TRBD2 (5 bases each). Per the germline V gene, CDR1 is SGHTA and CDR2 is FQGNSA. V was shortened by 3 bases and J by 0 bases, with 14 bases between the two germline ends. This CDR3 has 16 amino acids. CDR3 nucleotides: TGTGCCAGCAGCTTCGGGGCCTCTAGGAACCAAGAGACCCAGTACTTC. This translates into CASSFGASRNQETQYF.

This chain joins TRBV24-1 and TRBJ2-1, with 9 bases identical to TRBD1. CDR1 KGHDR and CDR2 SFDVKD come from the germline V gene. The V gene end was trimmed by 2 bases and the J gene end by 6 bases; junction bases not matched to a gene: 4. CDR3 size: 15 residues. The CDR3 region has the DNA TGTGCCACCAGTGATTATGAGACAGGGGGCAATGAGCAGTTCTTC. Its translation is CATSDYETGGNEQFF.

The V and J genes are TRBV7-9 and TRBJ2-5; TRBD2 agrees at 10 bases. The CDR3 has 15 amino acids. Per the germline V gene, CDR1 is SEHNR and CDR2 is FQNEAQ (reference sequence). The trim removed 5 bases at V and 2 bases at J, leaving 5 bases unmatched. The CDR3 coding sequence is TGTGCCAGCAGCCCTGGACTAGCGGCACAAGAGACCCAGTACTTC. As protein: CASSPGLAAQETQYF.

The chain joins TRBV7-6 to TRBJ1-4; possibly TRBD1 for D (5 bases). This CDR3 spans 17 amino acids. V was shortened by 2 bases and J by 0 bases, with 13 bases between the two germline ends. Germline assignment: CDR1 SGHVS and CDR2 FNYEAQ. CDR3 sequence (DNA): TGTGCCAGCAGCTTAACTCCACAGGACTCAACTAATGAAAAACTGTTTTTT. This codes for CASSLTPQDSTNEKLFF.

The rearrangement joins TRBV10-3 to TRBJ2-4, with D perhaps TRBD1 or TRBD2 (5 bases each). The CDR3 extends over 17 amino acids. The germline gives CDR1 ENHRY, CDR2 SYGVKD. Deletions cut 0 bases from V and 1 base from J, with 13 bases between. The CDR3 here is CAISESGQGAAKNIQYF. In DNA form, the CDR3 reads TGTGCCATCAGTGAGTCAGGCCAGGGAGCGGCCAAAAACATTCAGTACTTC.

This clonotype was detected a few times. V usage is TRBV3-1 and J usage is TRBJ2-3; 14 nucleotides line up with TRBD2. With 8 bases clipped from V and 1 base from J, the junction kept 11 bases outside the gene matches. Germline CDR1 LGHDT, CDR2 YNNKEL (reference sequence). The CDR3 spans 18 residues. The CDR3 nucleotides are TGTGCCAGCCTACGACGACTAGCGGGAGGGCTAGGCACAGATACGCAGTATTTT. Its protein product is CASLRRLAGGLGTDTQYF.

This clonotype was seen only a few times. The chain joins TRBV4-1 to TRBJ1-2, with TRBD1 as a possible D gene (6 bases). V lost 0 bases and J lost 9, with 17 bases in between. Germline values: CDR1 MGHRA, CDR2 YSYEKL. The CDR3 length is 15 residues. The DNA for the CDR3 is TGCGCCAGCAGCCAAGAAAACAGGGTTCGAGATAGCTACACCTTC. It specifies CASSQENRVRDSYTF.

The chain couples TRBV19 to TRBJ1-1, with D possibly matching TRBD1 (5 bases). This CDR3 has 14 residues. Per the germline V gene, CDR1 is LNHDA and CDR2 is SQIVND (reference sequence). Deletions cut 7 bases from V and 1 base from J, with 13 bases between. CDR3 in DNA: TGTGCCAGTATCGGGACGTTTGGGAACACTGAAGCTTTCTTT. It codes for CASIGTFGNTEAFF.

This clonotype was found a few times. This sequence joins TRBV4-3 and TRBJ1-6; TRBD1 matches at 8 bases. The germline V gene has CDR1 LGHNA and CDR2 YSLEER. The J segment lost 3 bases and the V segment lost 0 bases, leaving 4 bases of the junction unmatched. The CDR3 is 17 residues long. The CDR3 protein is CASSQDFGTGYNSPLHF. CDR3 bases: TGCGCCAGCAGCCAAGATTTTGGGACAGGCTATAATTCACCCCTCCACTTT.

The CDR3 nucleotides read TGTGCCAGCATCCCTTCTCGGGCACCCTACAATGAGCAGTTCTTC. It yields the protein CASIPSRAPYNEQFF. The V and J genes are TRBV6-2 or TRBV6-3 and TRBJ2-1; D is uncertain. Germline CDR1 reads MNHEY; CDR2 reads SVGEGT. This CDR3 comprises 15 residues. V lost 7 bases and J 2 bases, leaving 15 bases between the germline ends.

This clonotype was seen only a few times. This chain joins TRBV2 and TRBJ1-6; no firm D call. This CDR3 comprises 13 residues. The germline V gene has CDR1 SNHLY and CDR2 FYNNEI. Trimming removed 6 bases at V and 7 bases at J, with 10 bases between. The CDR3 bases are TGTGCCAGCAGGGCAAGTCCCAATTCACCCCTCCACTTT. Its protein is CASRASPNSPLHF.

V gene TRBV4-2 combines with J gene TRBJ2-4; D possibly corresponds to TRBD1 (6 bases). The CDR3 is made up of 19 amino acids. CDR1 and CDR2 (germline): LGHNA, YNFKEQ. V shed 0 bases and J shed 0 bases, with 18 bases lying between them. The CDR3 here is CASSQEMDSDELAKNIQYF. As DNA, the CDR3 is TGTGCCAGCAGCCAAGAGATGGACAGTGATGAATTAGCCAAAAACATTCAGTACTTC.

The chain recombines TRBV2 with TRBJ2-1; 13 nucleotides line up with TRBD2. The CDR3 sequence is 16 residues long. Germline loops: CDR1 SNHLY, CDR2 FYNNEI. V gave up 5 bases and J gave up 8 bases; unmatched junction bases: 9. CDR3 nucleotides: TGTGCCAGCAGTCTACTAGCGGGGGGGCTGGTCGATGAGCAGTTCTTC. Residues: CASSLLAGGLVDEQFF.

Written as DNA, the CDR3 is TGTGCCAGCGCCGAGGGGGAGTCATCCTACAATGAGCAGTTCTTC. Translating gives CASAEGESSYNEQFF. The chain couples TRBV6-5 to TRBJ2-1, with D maybe TRBD1 (6 bases). V was clipped by 8 bases and J by 1 base, with 15 bases between them. CDR3 size: 15 residues. CDR1 MNHEY and CDR2 SVGAGI come from the germline V gene.

This clonotype was recorded a few times. The chain employs TRBV7-9 and TRBJ2-5; 7 bases line up with TRBD2. Germline-derived CDR1 and CDR2 are SEHNR and FQNEAQ (reference sequence). The CDR3 is 14 amino acids. Trimming at V came to 5 bases and at J to 2 bases, leaving 5 bases not matched to a gene. This chain's CDR3 is CASSGGGNQETQYF. CDR3 nucleotide sequence: TGTGCCAGCAGCGGCGGGGGAAATCAAGAGACCCAGTACTTC.

The gene calls are TRBV10-3 and TRBJ2-5; no definite D call. Looked up from germline, CDR1 is ENHRY and CDR2 is SYGVKD. The V and J ends lost 3 bases and 2 bases respectively, with 1 base between them. CDR3 length equals 11 residues. CDR3: CAISEQETQYF. In DNA, the CDR3 is TGTGCCATCAGTGAACAAGAGACCCAGTACTTC.

The J gene is TRBJ2-1, the V gene TRBV5-1; 10 positions match TRBD2. Per germline, CDR1 SGHRS and CDR2 YFSETQ. The V segment lost 6 bases and the J segment 9 bases; nucleotides outside the gene matches: 15. The CDR3 has 16 residues. CDR3 sequence reads: CASTAPSGRAVPEQFF. Here the CDR3 DNA reads TGCGCCAGCACCGCCCCAAGCGGGAGGGCCGTACCTGAGCAGTTCTTC.

There are a few counts of this clonotype. The V and J genes are TRBV10-2 and TRBJ2-1; a weak D match, TRBD2 (5 bases). V shed 1 base and J shed 9 bases, with 10 bases lying between them. CDR1 and CDR2 (germline): WSHSY, SAAADI. The CDR3 consists of 13 residues. This CDR3 is CASSEFSRGEQFF. The CDR3 nucleotides are TGCGCCAGCAGTGAGTTTTCCCGGGGTGAGCAGTTCTTC.

The chain uses TRBV29-1 and TRBJ2-7, with 9 positions matching TRBD1. The J segment lost 5 bases and the V segment lost 7 bases, leaving 3 bases of the junction unmatched. The CDR3 covers 11 residues. Germline V gives CDR1 SQVTM, CDR2 ANQGSEA. The CDR3 DNA follows: TGCAGCGGTCGGACAGGGGACGAGCAGTACTTC. This encodes CSGRTGDEQYF.

This chain's CDR3 is CASSQPTGSREQYF. The CDR3 nucleotides are TGTGCCAGCAGTCAGCCCACAGGGTCGCGCGAGCAGTACTTC. The chain recombines TRBV12-3 or TRBV12-4 with TRBJ2-7; weak D call: TRBD1 (6 bases). The V and J ends lost 5 bases and 6 bases respectively, with 17 bases between them. CDR3 length: 14 residues.